This entry concerns a single T cell receptor (beta chain). The sample is drawn from a study of tumor T cells in aggressive B-cell lymphoma. TCRdb's copy holds only in-frame clones and misses some; the assay was immunoSEQ multiplex PCR. The sample consists of about 5,600 clones, roughly 82% of them appearing once. Unmatched junction bases numbered 5, after V lost 3 bases and J lost 3 bases. The CDR3 is 15 residues long. Germline values: CDR1 SGHAT, CDR2 FQNNGV. The clonotype was recovered from an adult with diffuse large B cell lymphoma. Sequenced input: tumor tissue. The V and J genes are TRBV11-2 and TRBJ2-1; 7 nucleotides align to TRBD1. CDR3 loop: CASSFGDSLYNEQFF. The DNA of the CDR3 is TGTGCCAGCAGCTTTGGGGACAGCCTCTACAATGAGCAGTTCTTC.